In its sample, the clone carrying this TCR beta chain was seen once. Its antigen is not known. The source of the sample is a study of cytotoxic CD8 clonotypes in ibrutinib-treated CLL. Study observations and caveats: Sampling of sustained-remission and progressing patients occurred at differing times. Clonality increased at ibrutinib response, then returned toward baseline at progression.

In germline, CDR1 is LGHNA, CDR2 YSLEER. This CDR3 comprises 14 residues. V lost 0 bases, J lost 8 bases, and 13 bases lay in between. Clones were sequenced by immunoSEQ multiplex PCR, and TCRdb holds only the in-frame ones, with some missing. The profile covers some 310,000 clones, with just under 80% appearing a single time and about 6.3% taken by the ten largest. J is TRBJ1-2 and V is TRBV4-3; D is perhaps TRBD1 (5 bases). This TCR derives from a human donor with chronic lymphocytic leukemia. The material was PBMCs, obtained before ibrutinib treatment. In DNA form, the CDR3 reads TGCGCCAGCAGCCAAGATGCGGGGGTTTGGGGCTACACCTTC. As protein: CASSQDAGVWGYTF.